Shown below are 32 T cell receptor beta chains from a single sample sequenced in a study of shared clonotypes between healthy human individuals. Sequenced by immunoSEQ multiplex PCR; TCRdb stores in-frame clones only, minus some. The table has roughly 2,300,000 clones, approximately 90% seen once. The sequenced sample was naive CD4+ T cells from PBMCs. The subset denotes: CD45RA+ positively selected. These receptors all stem from a man younger than 30 in good health. Some clones in this sample may be carry-over from other donors' samples.

In its sample, this clone was seen once. In DNA, the CDR3 is TGTGCCAGCAGCTTAAGGGCTTCTGGGGCCAACGTCCTGACTTTC. Protein sequence: CASSLRASGANVLTF. The J gene is TRBJ2-6, the V gene TRBV7-2; D gene ambiguous. CDR1 is SGHTA and CDR2 is FQGNSA in the germline V gene. The V gene lost 2 bases and the J gene lost 1 base, with 6 bases spanning the gap. The CDR3 spans 15 residues.

This chain connects TRBV30 to TRBJ2-7; D is possibly TRBD1 or TRBD2 (5 bases each). Germline-derived CDR1 and CDR2 are GTSNPN and SVGIG (reference sequence). The CDR3 has 12 amino acids. The germline V and J ends were trimmed by 0 bases and 7 bases, with 10 bases remaining between them. The CDR3 region is CAWSVPWGEQYF. In DNA, the CDR3 is TGTGCCTGGAGTGTTCCTTGGGGGGAGCAGTACTTC. The whole variable domain, remainder taken from reference TRBV30 and TRBJ2-7, is SQTIHQWPATLVQPVGSPLSLECTVEGTSNPNLYWYRQAAGRGLQLLFYSVGIGQISSEVPQNLSASRPQDRQFILSSKKLLLSDSGFYLCAWSVPWGEQYFGPGTRLTVT.

The chain is built from TRBV5-1 and TRBJ2-5; maybe TRBD2 (6 bases). The ends were cut back, 0 bases at V and 5 bases at J, with 14 bases in the middle. Per germline, CDR1 SGHRS and CDR2 YFSETQ. The CDR3 spans 15 residues. This chain's CDR3 is CASSLVGGAGETQYF. For the CDR3, the DNA is TGCGCCAGCAGCTTGGTCGGAGGGGCCGGGGAGACCCAGTACTTC.

The chain joins TRBV5-6 to TRBJ2-1, with TRBD1 matching over 7 bases. With V trimmed by 1 base and J by 8 bases, 0 bases remained unmatched. CDR1 and CDR2 from the germline V gene are SGHDT and YYEEEE. The CDR3 loop spans 12 amino acids. CDR3 in DNA: TGTGCCAGCAGCTTGACAGGGGATGAGCAGTTCTTC. Its translation is CASSLTGDEQFF.

The chain recombines TRBV28 with TRBJ1-5; D perhaps matches TRBD1 (5 bases). CDR1 MDHEN and CDR2 SYDVKM come from the germline V gene. This CDR3 is built from 13 residues. The V and J ends lost 7 bases and 7 bases respectively, with 14 bases between them. CDR3 protein: CASIARGWQPQHF. DNA for the CDR3: TGTGCCAGCATTGCAAGGGGATGGCAGCCCCAGCATTTT.

This chain joins TRBV6-6 and TRBJ1-1, with unresolved D. Germline loops: CDR1 MNHNY, CDR2 SVGAGI (reference sequence). The CDR3 loop spans 12 amino acids. V was cut by 5 bases and J by 6 bases, with 10 bases left in between. The CDR3 nucleotides are TGTGCCAGCAGTCGTAGTCACGCTGAAGCTTTCTTT. Encoded protein: CASSRSHAEAFF.

V is TRBV5-1 and J is TRBJ2-5; D might be TRBD2 (6 bases). Trimming removed 0 bases at V and 5 bases at J, with 17 bases between. The CDR3 sequence is 16 residues long. Germline V CDR1 and CDR2: SGHRS, YFSETQ. The CDR3 nucleotides are TGCGCCAGCAGCTTGGATCCCGGGACTTATAGGGAGACCCAGTACTTC. It encodes CASSLDPGTYRETQYF. The variable domain in full, with the rest retrieved from reference TRBV5-1 and TRBJ2-5, is KAGVTQTPRYLIKTRGQQVTLSCSPISGHRSVSWYQQTPGQGLQFLFEYFSETQRNKGNFPGRFSGRQFSNSRSEMNVSTLELGDSALYLCASSLDPGTYRETQYFGPGTRLLVL.

This clone was observed a single time. The V and J genes are TRBV21-1 and TRBJ1-4; TRBD1, the table's D call, was not compared with the DNA. TRBV21-1 is a pseudogene segment. CDR3 length: 16 amino acids. CDR3: CASSKEGRQVYEKLFF. In DNA form, the CDR3 reads TGTGCCAGCAGCAAAGAAGGCAGGCAGGTTTACGAAAAACTGTTTTTT.

The chain links TRBV18 to TRBJ2-1, with 12 bases lining up with TRBD1. Unmatched junction bases numbered 2, after V lost 2 bases and J lost 3 bases. This CDR3 spans 16 amino acids. CDR1 and CDR2 from the germline V gene are KGHSH and LQKENI. CDR3 in amino acids: CASSPGDRGLYNEQFF. CDR3 bases: TGTGCCAGCTCACCAGGGGACAGGGGGCTCTACAATGAGCAGTTCTTC.

In the case of this clone: Distinct nucleotide sequences in the sample also encode this CDR3. The chain couples TRBV19 to TRBJ2-7; 13 positions match TRBD2. CDR1 and CDR2 from the germline V gene are LNHDA and SQIVND (reference sequence). This CDR3 comprises 15 residues. V was clipped by 4 bases and J by 2 bases; unmatched bases: 2. CDR3 in DNA: TGTGCCAGTAGTAGACTAGCGGGAGGTCCCTACGAGCAGTACTTC. It specifies CASSRLAGGPYEQYF.

V gene TRBV5-1 combines with J gene TRBJ2-2; TRBD2 aligns across 10 bases. Unmatched junction bases numbered 14, after V lost 7 bases and J lost 5 bases. The germline V gene has CDR1 SGHRS and CDR2 YFSETQ. This CDR3 comprises 17 residues. DNA for the CDR3: TGCGCCAGCCGTCGAGAGGGGCGGACTAGCGGTACCGGGGAGCTGTTTTTT. Its translation: CASRREGRTSGTGELFF.

The V gene is TRBV5-4, the J gene TRBJ2-7, with D possibly being TRBD2 (5 bases). V was pared by 0 bases and J by 3 bases, with 13 bases between. Germline CDR1 SGHNT, CDR2 YYREEE (reference sequence). The CDR3 extends over 15 amino acids. This CDR3 reads CASSLAGFLNYEQYF. DNA of the CDR3: TGTGCCAGCAGCTTGGCGGGATTTTTAAACTACGAGCAGTACTTC.

V is TRBV7-2 and J is TRBJ2-7; a weak D match, TRBD2 (5 bases). This CDR3 spans 12 amino acids. Germline-derived CDR1 and CDR2 are SGHTA and FQGNSA. V was cut by 5 bases and J by 6 bases, with 11 bases left in between. CDR3 loop: CASSDGLREQYF. As DNA, the CDR3 is TGTGCCAGCAGCGACGGACTCCGCGAGCAGTACTTC.

The CDR3 bases are TGTGCCAGCAGCTTAACATCCGGGACTCCCGTCCCTGAGCAGTTCTTC. Translating it yields CASSLTSGTPVPEQFF. The chain couples TRBV7-2 to TRBJ2-1, with a tentative D call TRBD2 (6 bases). The ends were cut back, 2 bases at V and 9 bases at J, with 20 bases in the middle. The length of the CDR3 is 16 residues. Germline CDR1 SGHTA, CDR2 FQGNSA.

The CDR3 DNA is TGTGCCAGCAGCCAAGATTTAAGGGAAGAGACCCAGTACTTC. Translating gives CASSQDLREETQYF. This rearrangement joins TRBV4-2 to TRBJ2-5, with D unclear. CDR1 is LGHNA, CDR2 YNFKEQ, per germline. The CDR3 runs 14 residues. With 0 bases removed from V and 3 bases from J, the gap between germline ends came to 8 bases.

J is TRBJ2-7 and V is TRBV5-1, with D uncertain. Deletions cut 0 bases from V and 4 bases from J, with 14 bases between. Germline V gene sequence: CDR1 SGHRS, CDR2 YFSETQ. This CDR3 has 15 residues. The DNA for the CDR3 is TGCGCCAGCAGCTTGGCCGCGGCTATGGGTTACGAGCAGTACTTC. Residues: CASSLAAAMGYEQYF.

The chain uses TRBV18 and TRBJ2-7, with TRBD1 as a possible D gene (5 bases). The length of the CDR3 is 15 residues. The V end lost 1 base, the J end lost 1 base, and 11 bases lay between the germline ends. CDR1 KGHSH and CDR2 LQKENI come from the germline V gene. The CDR3 DNA reads as TGTGCCAGCTCACCACAAGTTGACAGTTCCTACGAGCAGTACTTC. Translating gives CASSPQVDSSYEQYF.

The chain carries TRBV29-1 and TRBJ1-2; a weak D match, TRBD1 (6 bases). The V gene lost 6 bases and the J gene lost 8 bases, with 16 bases spanning the gap. This CDR3 contains 12 residues. The V gene's germline CDR1 is SQVTM and CDR2 ANQGSEA. CDR3 protein: CSVDRTPGGYTF. DNA of the CDR3: TGCAGCGTCGACAGGACCCCGGGGGGCTACACCTTC.

This chain uses TRBV6-1 with TRBJ1-5, with D uncertain. The V end was cut by 1 base, the J end by 9 bases, with 13 bases between. Germline CDR1 and CDR2: MNHNS and SASEGT. The CDR3 is made up of 14 amino acids. The CDR3 bases are TGTGCCAGCAGTGAAGGGGCAGGTCCTGGGCCCCAGCATTTT. This sequence encodes CASSEGAGPGPQHF.

CDR3 sequence: CASSLRTDYEQYF. CDR3 sequence (DNA): TGTGCCAGCAGCTTACGCACAGACTACGAGCAGTACTTC. This sequence joins TRBV7-2 and TRBJ2-7; D remains unclear. Germline CDR1 SGHTA, CDR2 FQGNSA. This CDR3 has 13 amino acids. V was cut by 2 bases and J by 3 bases, with 8 bases left in between.

The chain has TRBV19 and TRBJ1-2; 8 nucleotides align to TRBD1. CDR3 size: 14 residues. Trimming removed 7 bases from V and 4 bases from J; junction bases left unmatched: 8. Germline assignment: CDR1 LNHDA and CDR2 SQIVND (reference sequence). CDR3 protein: CASNPGQGAYGYTF. CDR3 DNA: TGTGCCAGTAACCCGGGGCAGGGGGCCTATGGCTACACCTTC. Using reference TRBV19 and TRBJ1-2 for the parts outside the CDR3, the full variable domain is DGGITQSPKYLFRKEGQNVTLSCEQNLNHDAMYWYRQDPGQGLRLIYYSQIVNDFQKGDIAEGYSVSREKKESFPLTVTSAQKNPTAFYLCASNPGQGAYGYTFGSGTRLTVV.

In regard to this clone: Other DNA variants within this sample encode the same CDR3. CDR3 DNA sequence: TGTGCCTGGAGTGTGCTGCAGAACACTGAAGCTTTCTTT. Protein sequence: CAWSVLQNTEAFF. The chain is built from TRBV30 and TRBJ1-1, with D uncertain. The V and J ends lost 0 bases and 1 base respectively, with 6 bases between them. The germline V gene has CDR1 GTSNPN and CDR2 SVGIG (reference sequence). The CDR3 length is 13 residues.

V and J are TRBV2 and TRBJ2-7; possibly TRBD1 for D (6 bases). The CDR3 is 14 residues long. V lost 4 bases to trimming and J lost 1 base, with 11 bases between them. Germline loops: CDR1 SNHLY, CDR2 FYNNEI. Here the CDR3 DNA reads TGTGCCAGCAGTGTGGGGGCGGGTTCCTACGAGCAGTACTTC. As protein: CASSVGAGSYEQYF.

The chain has TRBV5-1 and TRBJ2-3; 7 nucleotides match TRBD1. The CDR3 has 16 residues. Germline V gives CDR1 SGHRS, CDR2 YFSETQ. V gave up 6 bases and J gave up 0 bases; unmatched junction bases: 10. The CDR3 coding sequence is TGCGCCAGCAACGAACGACAGGGCTTTAGCACAGATACGCAGTATTTT. Amino acids: CASNERQGFSTDTQYF.

The V and J genes are TRBV11-3 and TRBJ2-3; TRBD2 matches 7 bases. Trimming removed 2 bases from V and 5 bases from J; junction bases left unmatched: 4. CDR3 size: 14 residues. CDR1 is SGHNT, CDR2 YENEEA, per germline. In DNA, the CDR3 is TGTGCCAGCAGCTTACGGACTAGGGGAGATACGCAGTATTTT. Translation gives CASSLRTRGDTQYF.

This sequence joins TRBV5-4 and TRBJ2-5; either TRBD1 or TRBD2 may fit D (5 bases each). Looked up from germline, CDR1 is SGHNT and CDR2 is YYREEE (reference sequence). V was clipped by 1 base and J by 5 bases, with 15 bases between them. This CDR3 is built from 15 residues. CDR3 residues: CASSLSARDLETQYF. The CDR3 region has the DNA TGTGCCAGCAGCTTGTCAGCCAGGGACCTCGAGACCCAGTACTTC.

The genes are TRBV9 and TRBJ2-2, with 10 bases lining up with TRBD2. CDR3 length: 15 amino acids. From germline, CDR1 is SGDLS and CDR2 YYNGEE. V lost 4 bases and J lost 3; bases outside the gene matches: 3. The CDR3 nucleotides read TGTGCCAGCAGCTCTAGCGGGAGCTACACCGGGGAGCTGTTTTTT. Translating gives CASSSSGSYTGELFF.

The V gene is TRBV28, the J gene TRBJ1-2; maybe TRBD1 (6 bases). CDR1 MDHEN and CDR2 SYDVKM come from the germline V gene. The length of the CDR3 is 15 residues. Trimming removed 6 bases from V and 11 bases from J, with 25 bases in between. The CDR3 loop is CASSLNRVGSMRYTF. The CDR3 DNA sequence: TGTGCCAGCAGCTTGAACAGGGTCGGTTCTATGCGATACACCTTC.

Note on this clone: At one boundary the junction diverges from the germline segment, which might be a read error. The chain combines TRBV20-1 with TRBJ1-4; 10 bases match TRBD1. The CDR3 is 11 amino acids. Germline V lookup: CDR1 DFQATT, CDR2 SNEGSKA (reference sequence). The CDR3 nucleotides are TGCAGTGCTAGCCAGGACAGGGGGGTGGTTTTT. Its translation is CSASQDRGVVF.

This chain uses TRBV6-5 with TRBJ1-5; D is unresolved. The CDR3 is made up of 14 amino acids. CDR1 MNHEY and CDR2 SVGAGI come from the germline V gene. V lost 0 bases to trimming and J lost 3 bases, with 6 bases between them. CDR3 protein: CASSYSALNQPQHF. CDR3 bases: TGTGCCAGCAGTTACTCCGCCCTCAATCAGCCCCAGCATTTT.

The chain employs TRBV9 and TRBJ1-1; D is ambiguous. CDR1 and CDR2 from the germline V gene are SGDLS and YYNGEE. V was pared by 0 bases and J by 1 base, with 10 bases between. The CDR3 is 15 amino acids. This CDR3 is CASSVEGRTNTEAFF. The CDR3, as DNA: TGTGCCAGCAGCGTAGAAGGACGGACGAACACTGAAGCTTTCTTT. Full variable domain (rest looked up from reference TRBV9 and TRBJ1-1): DSGVTQTPKHLITATGQRVTLRCSPRSGDLSVYWYQQSLDQGLQFLIQYYNGEERAKGNILERFSAQQFPDLHSELNLSSLELGDSALYFCASSVEGRTNTEAFFGQGTRLTVV.

This sequence joins TRBV28 and TRBJ2-1; D is possibly TRBD1 (6 bases). This CDR3 comprises 16 residues. CDR1 is MDHEN and CDR2 is SYDVKM in the germline V gene. Between the trimmed V and J ends, which lost 10 bases and 4 bases, there was a span of 23 bases. CDR3 nucleotide sequence: TGTGCCACCCTCGGACGACCAGGGGAACGGTACAATGAGCAGTTCTTC. Protein: CATLGRPGERYNEQFF.